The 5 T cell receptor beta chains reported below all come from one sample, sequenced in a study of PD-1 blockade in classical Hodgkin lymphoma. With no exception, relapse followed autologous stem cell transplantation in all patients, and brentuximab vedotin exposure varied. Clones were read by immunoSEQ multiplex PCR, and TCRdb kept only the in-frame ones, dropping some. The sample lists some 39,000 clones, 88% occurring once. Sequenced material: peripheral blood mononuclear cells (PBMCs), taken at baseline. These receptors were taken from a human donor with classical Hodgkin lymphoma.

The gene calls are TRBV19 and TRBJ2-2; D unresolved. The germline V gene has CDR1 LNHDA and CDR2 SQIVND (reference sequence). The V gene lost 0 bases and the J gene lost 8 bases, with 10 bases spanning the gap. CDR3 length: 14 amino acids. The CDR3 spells CASSIDARVGELFF. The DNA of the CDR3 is TGTGCCAGTAGTATAGATGCCCGAGTGGGGGAGCTGTTTTTT.

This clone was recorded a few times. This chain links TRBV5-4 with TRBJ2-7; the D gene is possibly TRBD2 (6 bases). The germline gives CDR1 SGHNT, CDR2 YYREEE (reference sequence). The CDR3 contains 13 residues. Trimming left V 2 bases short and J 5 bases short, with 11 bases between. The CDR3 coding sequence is TGTGCCAGCAGCTTCGGTGGGGGGAACGAGCAGTACTTC. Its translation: CASSFGGGNEQYF.

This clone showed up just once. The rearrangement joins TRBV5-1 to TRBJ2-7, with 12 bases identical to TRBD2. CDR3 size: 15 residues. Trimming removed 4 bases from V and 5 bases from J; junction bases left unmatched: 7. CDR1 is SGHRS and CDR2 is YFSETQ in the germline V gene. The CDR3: CASSEGLAGNHEQYF. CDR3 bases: TGCGCCAGCAGCGAGGGACTAGCGGGTAACCACGAGCAGTACTTC. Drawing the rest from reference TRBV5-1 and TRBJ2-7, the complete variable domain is KAGVTQTPRYLIKTRGQQVTLSCSPISGHRSVSWYQQTPGQGLQFLFEYFSETQRNKGNFPGRFSGRQFSNSRSEMNVSTLELGDSALYLCASSEGLAGNHEQYFGPGTRLTVT.

CDR3 coding DNA: TGTGCCAGCAGTCTTTTTGGATCTTCCTACGAGCAGTACTTC. As protein: CASSLFGSSYEQYF. V usage is TRBV27 and J usage is TRBJ2-7; D unclear. Per germline, CDR1 MNHEY and CDR2 SMNVEV (reference sequence). Trimming cost V 5 bases and J 1 base, with 12 bases left between them. The CDR3 consists of 14 residues.

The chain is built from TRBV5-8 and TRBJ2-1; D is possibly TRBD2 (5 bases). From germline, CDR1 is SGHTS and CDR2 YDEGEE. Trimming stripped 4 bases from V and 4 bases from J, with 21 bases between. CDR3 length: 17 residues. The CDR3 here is CASSQETDSYYYNEQFF. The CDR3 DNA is TGTGCCAGCAGCCAAGAAACGGACTCTTATTATTACAATGAGCAGTTCTTC.